This record concerns one T cell receptor beta chain sequence. Its matching antigen is unknown. The sample is drawn from a study of T cells in Graves' hyperthyroidism and ophthalmopathy. Study-level points and caveats: Most thyroid-expanded clonotypes above 0.001 were also found in blood.

Uncontrolled infection, other autoimmune disease, pregnancy or lactation led to exclusion. Germline assignment: CDR1 MDHEN and CDR2 SYDVKM. This CDR3 has 14 amino acids. The J segment lost 5 bases and the V segment lost 5 bases, leaving 5 bases of the junction unmatched. The CDR3 regions of TCR beta were amplified from RNA transcripts. When the TCR CDR3 underwent first-round RT-PCR, the HTBI primer set was used. MiXCR, run by TCRdb on the multiplex PCR reads, gives a single entry per CDR3 protein. In the table there are 350,000 to 450,000 distinct CDR3 sequences, around an eighth of which are singletons.

The chain employs TRBV28 and TRBJ1-4; the match to TRBD1 covers 7 bases. Material for sequencing was blood. The TCR was taken from a man aged 50 to 59 with Graves' ophthalmopathy. This chain's CDR3 is CASSTTGRNEKLFF. DNA of the CDR3: TGTGCCAGCAGTACGACAGGGCGGAATGAAAAACTGTTTTTT.